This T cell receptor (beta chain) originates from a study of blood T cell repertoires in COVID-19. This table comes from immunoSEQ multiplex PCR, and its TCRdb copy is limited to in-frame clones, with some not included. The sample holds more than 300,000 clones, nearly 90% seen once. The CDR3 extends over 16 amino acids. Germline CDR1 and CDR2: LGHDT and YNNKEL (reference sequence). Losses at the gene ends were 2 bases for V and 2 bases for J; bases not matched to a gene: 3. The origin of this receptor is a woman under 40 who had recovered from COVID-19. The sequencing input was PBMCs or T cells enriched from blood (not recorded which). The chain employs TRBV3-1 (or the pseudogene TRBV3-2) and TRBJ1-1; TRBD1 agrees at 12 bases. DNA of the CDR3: TGTGCCAGCAGCCAAATCGGGACAGGGGGCAACACTGAAGCTTTCTTT. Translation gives CASSQIGTGGNTEAFF.